This T cell receptor beta chain is drawn from a study of Graves' ophthalmopathy and Graves' hyperthyroidism. At the level of the study: Peripheral blood was obtained at first diagnosis, ahead of any treatment. Points from the study as a whole: Classification of ophthalmopathy versus stable hyperthyroidism by a 13-signature model yielded around 90% sensitivity and just under 83% specificity.

This clonotype has a handful of counts. Its target is unknown. Scientists amplified the TCR beta CDR3 regions from RNA transcripts. RT-PCR was first run with HTBI primers, then multiplex PCR in a second round. TCRdb passed the multiplex PCR reads through MiXCR, listing each CDR3 protein once. The sample lists roughly 420,000 distinct CDR3 sequences, around 21% occurring once. The CDR3 is 16 amino acids. Trimming took off 1 base at V and 1 base at J, with 10 bases between the two ends. Germline V gene lookup returns CDR1 MNHEY and CDR2 SVGEGT. The chain has TRBV6-2 or TRBV6-3 and TRBJ2-2; a possible D gene is TRBD1 (5 bases). The sequence was obtained from a woman under 30 with stable Graves' hyperthyroidism. Sequences were obtained from peripheral blood. CDR3 in amino acids: CASSYFRQQNTGELFF. In nucleotides, the CDR3 is TGTGCCAGCAGTTACTTCCGACAGCAGAACACCGGGGAGCTGTTTTTT.